The next 10 T cell receptor beta chains were all read from a single sample in a study of spatial heterogeneity in lung cancer. These receptors are not linked to any known antigen. TCRdb passed the 5' RACE reads through MiXCR, listing each CDR3 protein once. The table includes about 7,200 distinct CDR3 sequences, about 10% detected once. Stated time point: sample taken at primary tumor resection. Notes on the study in general: Tumor mutation count correlated with how many alpha and beta TCRs expanded intratumorally.

The sample in question was lung tumor tissue, obtained at surgery. The receptors were sampled from a female donor with early-stage non-small cell lung cancer.

The chain couples TRBV20-1 to TRBJ1-2, with D hard to call. The germline gives CDR1 DFQATT, CDR2 SNEGSKA (reference sequence). Trimming took 2 bases from V and 4 from J, leaving 11 bases between them. CDR3 length: 13 residues. The DNA for the CDR3 is TGCAGTGCTAGATTGGGAGCCTCCTATGGCTACACCTTC. It is translated as CSARLGASYGYTF.

V is TRBV10-3 and J is TRBJ1-1; TRBD1 agrees at 7 bases. CDR1 ENHRY and CDR2 SYGVKD come from the germline V gene. Trimming removed 4 bases from V and 1 base from J; junction bases left unmatched: 0. The CDR3 sequence is 13 residues long. DNA of the CDR3: TGTGCCATCAGTGGGGACAGGAACACTGAAGCTTTCTTT. Its translation: CAISGDRNTEAFF.

In its sample, this clonotype is medium-sized. This chain uses TRBV6-1 with TRBJ2-3; D call uncertain. Per germline, CDR1 MNHNS and CDR2 SASEGT. V dropped 6 bases and J dropped 0 bases, with 7 bases sitting between them. The CDR3 covers 13 residues. CDR3 residues: CASREWSTDTQYF. Written as DNA, the CDR3 is TGTGCCAGCAGGGAGTGGAGCACAGATACGCAGTATTTT.

V and J are TRBV18 and TRBJ2-2, with 9 bases matching TRBD1. After removal of 1 base from V and 3 bases from J, the junction contained 0 bases not matched to a gene. Germline lookup yields CDR1 KGHSH and CDR2 LQKENI. This CDR3 has 15 amino acids. The CDR3 DNA follows: TGTGCCAGCTCACCACGACAGGGGGACACCGGGGAGCTGTTTTTT. As protein: CASSPRQGDTGELFF.

Comment on this clonotype: Given a much more abundant clone one base away, this may be a read error. This sequence joins TRBV7-2 and TRBJ1-6; the D is unclear. This CDR3 spans 14 amino acids. The germline V gene encodes CDR1 SGHTA and CDR2 FQGNSA. The CDR3 coding sequence is TGTGGCAGCAGCGCCGTGTCCTATAATTCACCCCTCCACTTT. Encoded protein: CGSSAVSYNSPLHF.

By sample fraction, this clonotype is medium-sized. The chain combines TRBV27 with TRBJ1-2, with 9 bases fitting TRBD1. Germline values: CDR1 MNHEY, CDR2 SMNVEV (reference sequence). This CDR3 comprises 14 residues. The V and J ends lost 6 bases and 8 bases, in that order; junction bases with no gene match: 10. The CDR3 DNA is TGTGCCAGCAGAATAGTACAGGGGGCGGGCGGCTACACCTTC. It is translated as CASRIVQGAGGYTF.

This clonotype was seen ten or more times. V usage is TRBV19 and J usage is TRBJ1-4, with a weak D call TRBD1 (5 bases). Trimming cost V 2 bases and J 4 bases, with 14 bases left between them. CDR3 length equals 16 residues. CDR1 and CDR2 from the germline V gene are LNHDA and SQIVND (reference sequence). The CDR3 loop is CASSISRGTGNEKLFF. The DNA of the CDR3 is TGTGCCAGTAGTATAAGTCGTGGGACGGGTAATGAAAAACTGTTTTTT.

This clonotype counts as medium-sized. This chain joins TRBV28 and TRBJ1-1, with unresolved D. CDR3 size: 12 residues. Germline CDR1 MDHEN, CDR2 SYDVKM. V gave up 2 bases and J gave up 10 bases, with 11 bases separating them. CDR3 loop: CASSLKGRGAFF. CDR3 sequence (DNA): TGTGCCAGCAGTTTAAAAGGACGTGGAGCTTTCTTT.

The V gene is TRBV28, the J gene TRBJ2-5; D is unclear. Trimming pared 2 bases from V and 0 bases from J, leaving 10 bases between. Germline-derived CDR1 and CDR2 are MDHEN and SYDVKM. CDR3 size: 15 residues. The CDR3 sequence is CASSLTGRYQETQYF. The CDR3 DNA sequence: TGTGCCAGCAGTTTAACCGGACGATACCAAGAGACCCAGTACTTC.

The V call is TRBV27, the J call TRBJ2-1; D not resolved. Germline V gene lookup returns CDR1 MNHEY and CDR2 SMNVEV (reference sequence). Trimming removed 0 bases at V and 4 bases at J, with 7 bases between. This CDR3 region has 14 residues. This chain's CDR3 is CASSLSWSYNEQFF. CDR3 nucleotide sequence: TGTGCCAGCAGTTTATCGTGGTCGTACAATGAGCAGTTCTTC.